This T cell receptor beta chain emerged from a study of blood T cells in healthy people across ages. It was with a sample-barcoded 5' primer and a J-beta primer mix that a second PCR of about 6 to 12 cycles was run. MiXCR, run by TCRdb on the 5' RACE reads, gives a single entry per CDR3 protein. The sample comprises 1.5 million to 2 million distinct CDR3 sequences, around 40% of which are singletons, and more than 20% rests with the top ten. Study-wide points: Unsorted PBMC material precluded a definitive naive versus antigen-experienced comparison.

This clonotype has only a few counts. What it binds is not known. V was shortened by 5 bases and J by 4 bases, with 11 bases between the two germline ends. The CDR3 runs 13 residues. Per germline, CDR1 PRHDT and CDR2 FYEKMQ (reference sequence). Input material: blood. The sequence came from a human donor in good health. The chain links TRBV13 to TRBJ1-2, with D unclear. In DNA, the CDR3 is TGTGCCAGCAGCGGATTGAACAGCTATGGCTACACCTTC. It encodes CASSGLNSYGYTF.